The next 20 T cell receptor beta chains were all read from a single sample in a study of T-cell reconstitution after alpha-beta-depleted transplantation in children. Unique molecular identifiers were used in preparing the TCRbeta library. TCRdb independently ran MiXCR on the PCR reads; one entry per CDR3 protein. The sample carries approximately 150,000 distinct CDR3 sequences, about 8.8% recorded once. The specimen comprised PBMCs, mostly from graft donor cells, sampled 180 days after TCRalphabeta/CD19-depleted stem cell transplant. Receptor source: a female patient aged 2-9 years who had a stem cell transplant for congenital amegakaryocytic thrombocytopenia, so the T cells may come from the graft donor.

As to this clonotype: A much larger clone is a single base away; this may be a read error. The chain employs TRBV20-1 and TRBJ2-7; 9 nucleotides line up with TRBD2. CDR1 is DFQATT and CDR2 is SNEGSKA in the germline V gene (reference sequence). Unmatched junction bases numbered 12, after V lost 0 bases and J lost 6 bases. The CDR3 contains 16 residues. CDR3 bases: TGCAGTGCTAGAGATGGGTTAGCGGGAGCGCGTAGCGAGCAGTACTTC. Translation: CSARDGLAGARSEQYF.

This clonotype was counted ten times or more. J is TRBJ2-3 and V is TRBV12-3 or TRBV12-4; no definite D call. This CDR3 region has 12 residues. V was trimmed by 5 bases and J by 5 bases, leaving 8 bases between them. The CDR3 DNA reads TGTGCCAGCAGTGCGAAAATAGATACGCAGTATTTT. This gives the protein CASSAKIDTQYF.

This clonotype showed up many times. The chain carries TRBV15 and TRBJ1-1; D is unclear. Germline V lookup: CDR1 LNHNV, CDR2 YYDKDF (reference sequence). CDR3 length: 13 residues. V lost 3 bases and J 8 bases, leaving 13 bases between the germline ends. This CDR3 is CATSRAPGGEAFF. The CDR3 nucleotides are TGTGCCACCAGCAGGGCGCCGGGAGGCGAAGCTTTCTTT.

This chain links TRBV20-1 with TRBJ2-7; D is possibly TRBD1 (5 bases). The CDR3 sequence is 13 residues long. Per germline, CDR1 DFQATT and CDR2 SNEGSKA (reference sequence). V dropped 0 bases and J dropped 3 bases, with 9 bases sitting between them. CDR3 in amino acids: CSARDTGVYEQYF. The CDR3 nucleotides are TGCAGTGCTAGAGATACAGGAGTCTACGAGCAGTACTTC.

Turning to this clonotype: It may be a read error: a sequence one base away is much more abundant. The chain recombines TRBV11-2 with TRBJ2-2, with D possibly being TRBD2 (5 bases). The CDR3 loop spans 15 amino acids. The germline V gene has CDR1 SGHAT and CDR2 FQNNGV. The CDR3 DNA follows: TGTGCCAGCAGCTTAGTCGGAGCGAACACCGGGGAGCAGTTTTTT. This gives the protein CASSLVGANTGEQFF.

This clonotype has a count of ten or more. The J gene is TRBJ2-7, the V gene TRBV29-1; D could derive from TRBD1 or TRBD2 (5 bases each). Germline CDR1 reads SQVTM; CDR2 reads ANQGSEA. The CDR3 is 13 residues long. Trimming left V 6 bases short and J 6 bases short, with 18 bases between. CDR3 sequence (DNA): TGCAGCGTCAGCCGGGACCGAGGCGCCGAGCAGTACTTC. Amino acids: CSVSRDRGAEQYF.

Of note for this clonotype: This clone may be a read error of a much larger clone one base away. The V call is TRBV12-3 or TRBV12-4, the J call TRBJ1-2; D unresolved. This CDR3 spans 13 amino acids. The CDR3 is CPSGLGWSYGYTF. CDR3 DNA sequence: TGTCCCAGCGGCCTTGGGTGGAGCTATGGCTACACCTTC.

This clonotype was picked up many times. The J gene is TRBJ1-4, the V gene TRBV7-8; D uncertain. CDR1 and CDR2 (germline): SGHVS, FQNEAQ. The CDR3 has 14 amino acids. The ends were cut back, 1 base at V and 6 bases at J, with 9 bases in the middle. CDR3 nucleotide sequence: TGTGCCAGCAGCTTAGTACAACATGATGAAAAACTGTTTTTT. Its protein product is CASSLVQHDEKLFF.

As concerns this clonotype: This sequence may be a read error, since a much larger clone differs from it by one base. DNA of the CDR3: TGTGCCATCAGCACCCGACAGCCAGATACGCAGTATTTT. Amino acids: CAISTRQPDTQYF. The J gene is TRBJ2-3, the V gene TRBV7-9, with D tentatively TRBD1 (5 bases). Germline CDR1 and CDR2: SEHNR and FQNEAQ (reference sequence). The CDR3 has 13 amino acids.

This clonotype has ten or more counts. The CDR3, as DNA: TGTGCCAGCACCCTAATGTCTAAGCGGGGGCCCAAGGGGGATACGCAGTATTTT. It yields the protein CASTLMSKRGPKGDTQYF. The chain combines TRBV3-1 with TRBJ2-3; 8 nucleotides match TRBD2. CDR3 length: 18 amino acids. Germline V CDR1 and CDR2: LGHDT, YNNKEL (reference sequence). With 7 bases clipped from V and 6 bases from J, the junction kept 21 bases outside the gene matches.

In its sample, this clonotype was seen many times. V gene TRBV18 combines with J gene TRBJ1-2; D is unresolved. The CDR3 has 12 residues. Trimming stripped 4 bases from V and 2 bases from J, with 5 bases between. The germline V gene encodes CDR1 KGHSH and CDR2 LQKENI. CDR3 residues: CASSQENYGYTF. As DNA, the CDR3 is TGTGCCAGCTCACAGGAAAACTATGGCTACACCTTC.

On this clonotype itself: A clone one base away is much larger, so this may be a read error. The chain links TRBV7-2 to TRBJ2-5; D gene unclear. Germline lookup yields CDR1 SGHTA and CDR2 FQGNSA. The CDR3 extends over 14 amino acids. CDR3 sequence reads: CASSLIVGIETHYF. The CDR3 DNA reads as TGTGCCAGCAGCTTAATCGTTGGGATTGAGACCCACTACTTC.

A few counts support this clonotype. The chain joins TRBV20-1 to TRBJ1-4, with a weak D call TRBD1 (5 bases). CDR1 and CDR2 from the germline V gene are DFQATT and SNEGSKA (reference sequence). The CDR3 is 13 residues long. The V end was cut by 4 bases, the J end by 3 bases, with 9 bases between. In DNA, the CDR3 is TGCAGTGCTACCAGGGACCCTAATGAAAAACTGTTTTTT. This translates into CSATRDPNEKLFF.

Only a few counts were recorded for this clonotype. V is TRBV2 and J is TRBJ2-1; D call uncertain. Per the germline V gene, CDR1 is SNHLY and CDR2 is FYNNEI. V was shortened by 9 bases and J by 9 bases, with 21 bases between the two germline ends. The CDR3 is 14 residues long. The CDR3 sequence: CASTSDGTRPEQFF. CDR3 nucleotides: TGTGCCAGTACCTCGGACGGAACCCGGCCTGAGCAGTTCTTC.

This clonotype was seen only a few times. This chain connects TRBV7-8 to TRBJ2-5; D is perhaps TRBD1 (5 bases). Germline V gene lookup returns CDR1 SGHVS and CDR2 FQNEAQ. Trimming cost V 6 bases and J 6 bases, with 14 bases left between them. The CDR3 is 13 amino acids. The chain's CDR3 is CASSPDSPKTQYF. CDR3 sequence (DNA): TGTGCCAGCAGTCCCGACAGCCCCAAGACCCAGTACTTC.

This clonotype was found many times. The chain recombines TRBV7-3 with TRBJ2-5; weak D call: TRBD2 (5 bases). Trimming took off 2 bases at V and 4 bases at J, with 8 bases between the two ends. Germline values: CDR1 SGHTA, CDR2 FQGTGA. This CDR3 is built from 13 residues. The CDR3 coding sequence is TGTGCCAGCAGCTTAGAGGGTGGAGAGACCCAGTACTTC. Its protein is CASSLEGGETQYF.

This clonotype was counted ten times or more. The V and J genes are TRBV20-1 and TRBJ2-1; D not certain. The ends were cut back, 3 bases at V and 9 bases at J, with 9 bases in the middle. Looked up from germline, CDR1 is DFQATT and CDR2 is SNEGSKA (reference sequence). The length of the CDR3 is 11 residues. The chain's CDR3 is CSASNPTEQFF. CDR3 in DNA: TGCAGTGCTAGCAATCCAACTGAGCAGTTCTTC.

This clonotype was picked up a small number of times. The CDR3 sequence: CATSPFRNQPQHF. The DNA for the CDR3 is TGTGCCACCAGTCCTTTTAGAAATCAGCCCCAGCATTTT. The V gene is TRBV15, the J gene TRBJ1-5; no definite D call. Germline loops: CDR1 LNHNV, CDR2 YYDKDF (reference sequence). The V gene lost 6 bases and the J gene lost 4 bases, with 10 bases spanning the gap. The CDR3 has 13 residues.

This clonotype came up many times. The CDR3 spells CASKVGRWGQASSYEQYF. The DNA of the CDR3 is TGTGCCAGCAAAGTCGGGCGCTGGGGACAGGCGAGCTCCTACGAGCAGTACTTC. The chain is built from TRBV28 and TRBJ2-7, with 8 bases matching TRBD1. V lost 7 bases, J lost 0 bases, and 17 bases stayed unmatched. Germline V CDR1 and CDR2: MDHEN, SYDVKM. The CDR3 length is 18 residues.

On this clonotype itself: A read error may be the cause here, since a much bigger clone is one base away. CDR3 region: CASSLARGDQQYF. In nucleotides, the CDR3 is TGCGCCAGCAGCTTGGCACGGGGAGACCAGCAGTACTTC. The rearrangement uses TRBV5-1 and TRBJ2-7, with a tentative D call TRBD2 (5 bases). The CDR3 consists of 13 residues. The germline V and J ends were trimmed by 0 bases and 8 bases, with 12 bases remaining between them. Per germline, CDR1 SGHRS and CDR2 YFSETQ.